This TCR beta chain was observed in a study of blood T cells in healthy people across ages. Study findings and constraints: Both naive CD4+ cell counts and diversity were greater in long-lived donors than in aged donors.

Notes on this clonotype: Its antigen is unidentified.

A second PCR of roughly 6 to 12 cycles used a sample-barcoded 5' primer and a J-beta primer mix. Researchers report that each sample yielded at least 2.5 million CDR3-containing paired-end reads. MiXCR, applied by TCRdb to the 5' RACE reads, yields one record per CDR3 protein. The table shows about a million distinct CDR3 sequences, with more than 30% occurring only once. The CDR3 has 15 amino acids. Ranging in age from roughly 6 to 90, the donors were healthy Caucasian individuals from Russia. The draw of peripheral blood yielded ten milliliters from each donor. This sequence originates from a man aged 18 to 29 in good health. The chain recombines TRBV12-3 or TRBV12-4 with TRBJ2-1; D not resolved. The J call is in doubt because the DNA end fits TRBJ2-7 better. Sequencing was carried out using blood. The CDR3 spells CASSHWDFSYNEQYF. CDR3 coding DNA: TGTGCCAGCAGCCATTGGGATTTCTCCTACAATGAGCAGTACTTC.